These 27 T cell receptor beta chains originate from one sample sequenced in a study of CD8 T cells in ankylosing spondylitis. Using its own MiXCR run on the 5' RACE reads, TCRdb lists one record per CDR3 protein. The profile covers 150,000 to 200,000 distinct CDR3 sequences, with 11% appearing a single time and approximately 32% taken by the ten largest. The material sequenced was blood, either unsorted or a sorted T cell fraction (not recorded which). These receptors originate from a male donor with ankylosing spondylitis or in good health (not recorded which).

This clonotype showed up many times. The chain links TRBV7-8 to TRBJ2-5; the match to TRBD2 covers 10 bases. Germline CDR1 reads SGHVS; CDR2 reads FQNEAQ. The CDR3 runs to 17 residues. The trim removed 5 bases at V and 5 bases at J, leaving 14 bases unmatched. As DNA, the CDR3 is TGTGCCAGCAGCCCGGGGTCTAGCGGGGGAGTGGGGGAGACCCAGTACTTC. This encodes CASSPGSSGGVGETQYF.

The rearrangement joins TRBV27 to TRBJ2-2; D ambiguous. The V end lost 1 base, the J end lost 2 bases, and 8 bases lay between the germline ends. CDR3 size: 15 residues. CDR1 is MNHEY, CDR2 SMNVEV, per germline (reference sequence). This chain's CDR3 is CASSLFSFNTGELFF. As DNA, the CDR3 is TGTGCCAGCAGTTTATTCTCATTTAACACCGGGGAGCTGTTTTTT.

The chain links TRBV11-3 to TRBJ2-6, with D possibly matching TRBD1 (5 bases). Trimming stripped 2 bases from V and 0 bases from J, with 5 bases between. The CDR3 covers 15 residues. Germline CDR1 and CDR2: SGHNT and YENEEA. This CDR3 reads CASSLRGSGANVLTF. For the CDR3, the DNA is TGTGCCAGCAGCTTAAGGGGCTCTGGGGCCAACGTCCTGACTTTC.

This chain uses TRBV18 with TRBJ2-5; D gene uncertain. The germline V gene encodes CDR1 KGHSH and CDR2 LQKENI. The ends were cut back, 2 bases at V and 1 base at J, with 11 bases in the middle. The CDR3 loop spans 15 amino acids. CDR3 nucleotide sequence: TGTGCCAGCTCACCAAATCAGGATTTCCAAGAGACCCAGTACTTC. It codes for CASSPNQDFQETQYF.

This clonotype showed up many times. The V call is TRBV10-1, the J call TRBJ2-1; 11 bases are a match to TRBD2. CDR3 length equals 14 residues. The V gene's germline CDR1 is WNHNN and CDR2 SYGVQD (reference sequence). V gave up 5 bases and J gave up 5 bases; unmatched junction bases: 2. For the CDR3, the DNA is TGCGCCAGCAGTTCGGGACTAGCGGACAATGAGCAGTTCTTC. Protein product: CASSSGLADNEQFF.

This clonotype showed up just a few times. The CDR3 reads CASSVGGQETQYF. The CDR3 DNA reads as TGTGCCAGCAGCGTAGGGGGGCAAGAGACCCAGTACTTC. The V and J genes are TRBV9 and TRBJ2-5; D might be TRBD1 or TRBD2, each matching 5 bases. The length of the CDR3 is 13 residues. The germline V and J ends were trimmed by 0 bases and 2 bases, with 5 bases remaining between them. The germline V gene has CDR1 SGDLS and CDR2 YYNGEE.

This clonotype was counted many times. The chain links TRBV20-1 to TRBJ2-7, with D unresolved. Germline lookup yields CDR1 DFQATT and CDR2 SNEGSKA (reference sequence). The CDR3 covers 11 residues. V was pared by 3 bases and J by 8 bases, with 11 bases between. The CDR3 bases are TGCAGTGCTAGCGATTATAACCAGCAGTACTTC. This gives the protein CSASDYNQQYF.

This clonotype was observed a few times. The CDR3 is CASSRGTPSGANVLTF. The CDR3 DNA follows: TGCGCCAGCAGCAGGGGCACACCTTCTGGGGCCAACGTCCTGACTTTC. The V and J genes are TRBV5-1 and TRBJ2-6; tentatively, D is TRBD1 (5 bases). Germline V gene lookup returns CDR1 SGHRS and CDR2 YFSETQ. Trimming pared 4 bases from V and 1 base from J, leaving 12 bases between. CDR3 length equals 16 residues. The variable domain in full, completed from reference TRBV5-1 and TRBJ2-6, reads KAGVTQTPRYLIKTRGQQVTLSCSPISGHRSVSWYQQTPGQGLQFLFEYFSETQRNKGNFPGRFSGRQFSNSRSEMNVSTLELGDSALYLCASSRGTPSGANVLTFGAGSRLTVL.

The chain carries TRBV7-2 and TRBJ1-1; D is unclear. Per germline, CDR1 SGHTA and CDR2 FQGNSA. The CDR3 has 13 amino acids. Trimming cost V 10 bases and J 0 bases, with 12 bases left between them. For the CDR3, the DNA is TGTGCCACCCTCTTGACACTGAACACTGAAGCTTTCTTT. This sequence encodes CATLLTLNTEAFF. Using reference TRBV7-2 and TRBJ1-1 for the parts outside the CDR3, the full variable domain is GAGVSQSPSNKVTEKGKDVELRCDPISGHTALYWYRQSLGQGLEFLIYFQGNSAPDKSGLPSDRFSAERTGGSVSTLTIQRTQQEDSAVYLCATLLTLNTEAFFGQGTRLTVV.

This clonotype was counted at least ten times. The chain carries TRBV5-5 and TRBJ2-3, with TRBD2 identical over 10 bases. The CDR3 is made up of 15 amino acids. V was pared by 4 bases and J by 0 bases, with 2 bases of the junction left unmatched. Germline CDR1 is SGHKS and CDR2 is YYEKEE (reference sequence). The CDR3 DNA reads TGTGCCAGCAGCGGACTAGCGGCTAGCACAGATACGCAGTATTTT. Protein: CASSGLAASTDTQYF.

There are many counts of this clonotype. This chain links TRBV11-2 with TRBJ2-7, with D possibly being TRBD2 (5 bases). Germline lookup yields CDR1 SGHAT and CDR2 FQNNGV. The V and J ends lost 1 base and 6 bases respectively, with 16 bases between them. The CDR3 length is 15 residues. Written as DNA, the CDR3 is TGTGCCAGCAGCTTAGCGGGAAGCTCCCGGGGCGAGCAGTACTTC. Its protein product is CASSLAGSSRGEQYF. The full variable domain, rest sourced from reference TRBV11-2 and TRBJ2-7, is EAGVAQSPRYKIIEKRQSVAFWCNPISGHATLYWYQQILGQGPKLLIQFQNNGVVDDSQLPKDRFSAERLKGVDSTLKIQPAKLEDSAVYLCASSLAGSSRGEQYFGPGTRLTVT.

With respect to this clonotype: A much larger clone differs from this one at a single base, so this may be a read error. The rearrangement joins TRBV20-1 to TRBJ2-7, with D perhaps TRBD1 (6 bases). The V and J ends lost 6 bases and 6 bases respectively, with 9 bases between them. CDR3 length: 10 residues. Per germline, CDR1 DFQATT and CDR2 SNEGSKA (reference sequence). The CDR3, as DNA: TGCAGTGCCCAGGGGAGCGAGCAGTACTTC. Residues: CSAQGSEQYF.

This clonotype came up many times. The CDR3 bases are TGTGCCAGCAGCTTAAAGGGGGTTGAGCAGTTCTTC. This sequence encodes CASSLKGVEQFF. This chain connects TRBV7-6 to TRBJ2-1; TRBD1 might be the D (6 bases). Germline CDR1 SGHVS, CDR2 FNYEAQ. Trimming removed 2 bases from V and 9 bases from J, with 8 bases in between. The CDR3 totals 12 residues.

This chain joins TRBV29-1 and TRBJ1-2; D possibly corresponds to TRBD1 (5 bases). Germline loops: CDR1 SQVTM, CDR2 ANQGSEA. The CDR3 consists of 11 residues. Trimming took off 2 bases at V and 5 bases at J, with 6 bases between the two ends. The CDR3 region has the DNA TGCAGCGTTGAACCAGGGTATGGCTACACCTTC. Residues: CSVEPGYGYTF.

The rearrangement joins TRBV12-3 or TRBV12-4 to TRBJ2-7; D may be TRBD1 or TRBD2 (5 bases each). V lost 1 base, J lost 3 bases, and 25 bases lay in between. This CDR3 has 19 amino acids. CDR3 nucleotides: TGTGCCAGCAGTTTAGACCCGGGACGCGGCTTTGGCATGTACTACGAGCAGTACTTC. Its protein product is CASSLDPGRGFGMYYEQYF.

In its sample, this clonotype was seen a few times. This sequence joins TRBV7-9 and TRBJ1-1; D unresolved. The CDR3 is 15 amino acids. The V and J ends lost 5 bases and 5 bases respectively, with 18 bases between them. In germline, CDR1 is SEHNR, CDR2 FQNEAQ (reference sequence). The CDR3 protein is CASSPVRGTDTEAFF. The CDR3 DNA follows: TGTGCCAGCAGCCCCGTTCGGGGAACCGATACTGAAGCTTTCTTT. The full variable domain, completed using reference TRBV7-9 and TRBJ1-1, is DTGVSQNPRHKITKRGQNVTFRCDPISEHNRLYWYRQTLGQGPEFLTYFQNEAQLEKSRLLSDRFSAERPKGSFSTLEIQRTEQGDSAMYLCASSPVRGTDTEAFFGQGTRLTVV.

This sequence joins TRBV7-2 and TRBJ1-2; D uncertain. The germline gives CDR1 SGHTA, CDR2 FQGNSA. The CDR3 loop spans 12 amino acids. V was pared by 1 base and J by 6 bases, with 6 bases between. The CDR3 loop is CASSLVPHGYTF. The CDR3 DNA follows: TGTGCCAGCAGCTTAGTCCCCCATGGCTACACCTTC.

This clonotype was seen ten or more times. The J gene is TRBJ2-1, the V gene TRBV7-6, with TRBD2 matching over 12 bases. Germline loops: CDR1 SGHVS, CDR2 FNYEAQ. Trimming took 3 bases from V and 7 from J; bases not matched to a gene: 13. The CDR3 is 18 residues long. For the CDR3, the DNA is TGTGCCAGCAGCTTTTCTCCGCCTAGCGGGAGGGCCCGGAATGAGCAGTTCTTC. This sequence encodes CASSFSPPSGRARNEQFF.

This clonotype has more than one count but fewer than ten. The rearrangement links TRBV2 to TRBJ1-1; unclear D gene. V was trimmed by 7 bases and J by 1 base, leaving 10 bases between them. Germline CDR1 and CDR2: SNHLY and FYNNEI. The CDR3 has 13 amino acids. CDR3 DNA: TGTGCCAGCATTGACGACGGGAACACTGAAGCTTTCTTT. Protein product: CASIDDGNTEAFF.

The chain recombines TRBV4-3 with TRBJ2-2; TRBD1 aligns across 10 bases. The CDR3 consists of 17 residues. CDR1 and CDR2 from the germline V gene are LGHNA and YSLEER. Unmatched junction bases numbered 11, after V lost 4 bases and J lost 6 bases. This chain's CDR3 is CASSRLPGQGVAGELFF. The CDR3 DNA reads TGCGCCAGCAGCCGACTACCCGGACAGGGGGTGGCCGGGGAGCTGTTTTTT.

Many counts were recorded for this clonotype. The rearrangement uses TRBV12-3 or TRBV12-4 and TRBJ1-2; TRBD1 matches 7 bases. CDR3 length equals 13 residues. With V trimmed by 5 bases and J by 4 bases, 4 bases remained unmatched. CDR3 coding DNA: TGTGCCAGCAGTCTATCAGGGGGCTATGGCTACACCTTC. It yields the protein CASSLSGGYGYTF.

Many counts were recorded for this clonotype. This chain links TRBV10-3 with TRBJ2-1; 8 positions match TRBD1. J lost 0 bases, V lost 5 bases, and 6 bases had no gene match. The length of the CDR3 is 16 residues. Per the germline V gene, CDR1 is ENHRY and CDR2 is SYGVKD. CDR3 residues: CAISSSGTGSYNEQFF. The CDR3 DNA reads TGTGCCATCAGTTCGTCCGGGACAGGCTCCTACAATGAGCAGTTCTTC.

The table lists this clonotype with many counts. The chain uses TRBV5-6 and TRBJ2-3, with 7 bases fitting TRBD2. Germline-derived CDR1 and CDR2 are SGHDT and YYEEEE. This CDR3 is 16 amino acids long. V gave up 0 bases and J gave up 6 bases; unmatched junction bases: 10. CDR3 residues: CASSLVARESTDTQYF. The CDR3 nucleotides are TGTGCCAGCAGCTTGGTCGCGCGGGAGAGTACGGATACGCAGTATTTT.

This clonotype has at least ten counts. V gene TRBV5-1 combines with J gene TRBJ2-1, with 8 bases that match TRBD1. Germline V lookup: CDR1 SGHRS, CDR2 YFSETQ. V lost 0 bases to trimming and J lost 0 bases; unmatched junction nucleotides: 2. This CDR3 has 16 amino acids. CDR3 DNA sequence: TGCGCCAGCAGCTTGGGGACAGGGAGCTCCTACAATGAGCAGTTCTTC. It is translated as CASSLGTGSSYNEQFF.

This CDR3 reads CASSLDDYEQYF. For the CDR3, the DNA is TGTGCCAGCAGCTTAGACGATTACGAGCAGTACTTC. The chain carries TRBV11-3 and TRBJ2-7, with D unresolved. The CDR3 extends over 12 amino acids. With 0 bases removed from V and 4 bases from J, the gap between germline ends came to 4 bases. CDR1 is SGHNT, CDR2 YENEEA, per germline.

With respect to this clonotype: Germline and junction disagree at one end, which may indicate a read error. The rearrangement joins TRBV6-1 to TRBJ1-2; tentative D call: TRBD1 (6 bases). The germline gives CDR1 MNHNS, CDR2 SASEGT. The CDR3 runs to 12 residues. The CDR3 sequence: CASSLDSYGYAF. CDR3 in DNA: TGTGCCAGCAGTCTGGACAGCTATGGCTACGCCTTC.

This clonotype has at least ten counts. The CDR3 DNA reads TGCAGCGTCCCACTCAGACAGGCTCGCTATGGCTACACCTTC. Translated: CSVPLRQARYGYTF. The gene calls are TRBV29-1 and TRBJ1-2; D might be TRBD1 (6 bases). Germline CDR1 SQVTM, CDR2 ANQGSEA. The CDR3 runs to 14 residues. V was shortened by 6 bases and J by 4 bases, with 18 bases between the two germline ends.